The sample holds a few counts of the clone carrying this T cell receptor beta chain. Its antigen remains unidentified. Deletions cut 4 bases from V and 4 bases from J, with 8 bases between. The CDR3 runs to 13 residues. The V gene's germline CDR1 is MNHEY and CDR2 SVGAGI. One entry per CDR3 protein results from TCRdb running MiXCR on the 5' RACE reads. The top ten hold about 16% of the sample, which has a few hundred thousand distinct CDR3 sequences, around 20% seen once. The record originates from a study of CD8 T cells in ankylosing spondylitis. The study's findings and limits: Apparently characteristic of ankylosing spondylitis blood was a TCR beta motif (eight highly homologous variants). Disease-linked clones were found to be CD8+ and relatively rare in peripheral blood.

V gene TRBV6-5 combines with J gene TRBJ1-5, with D possibly being TRBD1 (5 bases). The source of this sequence is a male donor with ankylosing spondylitis. Material: blood, either unsorted or a sorted T cell fraction (not recorded which). CDR3 amino acids: CASSSTDNQPQHF. CDR3 nucleotides: TGTGCCAGCAGTTCGACAGATAATCAGCCCCAGCATTTT.